Listed below are T cell receptor beta chains from one sample, sequenced in a study of T-cell memory formation after mild COVID-19. Each CDR3 protein gets one entry after TCRdb re-called the 5' RACE reads with MiXCR. The sample holds tens of thousands of distinct CDR3 sequences, roughly 6.6% seen once. Sequences were obtained from PBMCs or a T cell subset sorted from them (not recorded which). Source of these receptors: an adult who had mild COVID-19 (a few samples of this study predate the infection). Cell type and time point are not known. Both conserved end residues are part of each CDR3. Each record gives: D gene, clone size, J gene, V gene, CDR3 DNA, CDR3 protein. The D gene is left open where the match is weak. Clone size is stated in some rows and not others, as once, few, many or a class when expanded.

D: .
size: .
J: TRBJ1-2
V: TRBV30
DNA: TGTGCCTGGAGTAAGAACCTAAACTATGGCTACACCTTC
CDR3: CAWSKNLNYGYTF

D: .
size: .
J: TRBJ2-7
V: TRBV5-6
DNA: TGTGCCAGCAGCACAGGGACTAACCAAGTCCTGAACTTC
CDR3: CASSTGTNQVLNF

D: .
size: .
J: TRBJ1-3
V: TRBV27
DNA: TGTGCCAGCGGCCTTGCGGCAAACACCATATATTTT
CDR3: CASGLAANTIYF

D: .
size: many
J: TRBJ2-7
V: TRBV11-2
DNA: TGTGCCAGCAGCTCATTAAGAGGGGGGACCACCTACGAGCAGTACTTC
CDR3: CASSSLRGGTTYEQYF

D: .
size: few
J: TRBJ2-7
V: TRBV4-3
DNA: TGCGCCAGCAGCCAAGAGCTCCTTCGACAGGTTGGGTTTCCTACGAGCACGTACTTC
CDR3: CASSQELLRQVGFPTSTYF

D: .
size: many
J: TRBJ2-4
V: TRBV20-1
DNA: TGCAGTGCTAGCCCGGGAGTTTCGGCCAAAAACATTCAGTACTTC
CDR3: CSASPGVSAKNIQYF

D: .
size: few
J: TRBJ2-5
V: TRBV6-1
DNA: TGTGCCAGTTCGCCGGGGCACCAAGAGACCCAGTACTTC
CDR3: CASSPGHQETQYF

D: .
size: few
J: TRBJ1-4
V: TRBV5-1
DNA: TGCGCCAGCAGCTTCGATCGGACACCAGCTAATGAAAAACTGTTTTTT
CDR3: CASSFDRTPANEKLFF

D: TRBD1
size: .
J: TRBJ1-5
V: TRBV2
DNA: TGTGCCAGCAGTGACGAGGCAGGGGGTCTTGGTCAGCCCCAGCATTTT
CDR3: CASSDEAGGLGQPQHF

D: TRBD2
size: many
J: TRBJ2-1
V: TRBV10-3
DNA: TGTGCCATCAGTGAGTCGAGGCTAGCGGGGGAGGGTGAGCAGTTCTTC
CDR3: CAISESRLAGEGEQFF

D: .
size: many
J: TRBJ2-2
V: TRBV7-8
DNA: TGTGCCAGCAGCACCCAGCTACAGGCGTCGAACACCGGGGAGCTGTTTTTT
CDR3: CASSTQLQASNTGELFF

D: .
size: .
J: TRBJ1-6
V: TRBV7-9
DNA: TGTGCCAGCAGCCCCGAGGGGAATTCACCCCTCCACTTT
CDR3: CASSPEGNSPLHF

D: TRBD1
size: many
J: TRBJ2-1
V: TRBV7-9
DNA: TGTGCCAGCAGCTTAGGAATGGACAGGGACAATGAGCAGTTCTTC
CDR3: CASSLGMDRDNEQFF

D: .
size: many
J: TRBJ2-1
V: TRBV5-6
DNA: TGTGCCAGCAGCTTGGGAGTAGGGGCGGGGTATTATGAGCAGTTCTTC
CDR3: CASSLGVGAGYYEQFF

D: .
size: many
J: TRBJ2-3
V: TRBV28
DNA: TGTGCCAGCAGTTTTCTGGCTGGGACAGATACGCAGTATTTT
CDR3: CASSFLAGTDTQYF

D: TRBD1
size: .
J: TRBJ1-6
V: TRBV3-1
DNA: TGTGCCAGCAGCGGACAGGGGAATTCACCCCTCCACTTT
CDR3: CASSGQGNSPLHF

D: .
size: many
J: TRBJ2-3
V: TRBV7-8
DNA: TGTGCCAGCAGCTTACAGGGGATGTGGGGCACAGATACGCAGTATTTT
CDR3: CASSLQGMWGTDTQYF

D: .
size: few
J: TRBJ1-1
V: TRBV6-6
DNA: TGTGCCAGCAGTTACTCGACGTCTGAAGCTTTCTTT
CDR3: CASSYSTSEAFF

D: TRBD2
size: many
J: TRBJ2-5
V: TRBV2
DNA: TGTGCCACCCGACGGCTAGCGGGTCAAGAGACCCAGTACTTC
CDR3: CATRRLAGQETQYF

D: .
size: .
J: TRBJ2-7
V: TRBV7-3
DNA: TGTGCCAGCAGCAAGGACCGATTTTCCTACGAGCAGTACTTC
CDR3: CASSKDRFSYEQYF

D: TRBD2
size: few
J: TRBJ2-5
V: TRBV6-5
DNA: TGTGCCAGCAGTTACCAGTTGGTAGCGGGAGTCCAAGAGACCCAGTACTTC
CDR3: CASSYQLVAGVQETQYF

D: TRBD1
size: .
J: TRBJ1-2
V: TRBV24-1
DNA: TGTGCCACCAGTGACGGCAGGACAGGGGAGAATGGCTACACCTTC
CDR3: CATSDGRTGENGYTF

D: TRBD1
size: .
J: TRBJ1-6
V: TRBV9
DNA: TGTGCCAGCAGCCCCCGGACAGGGAATAATTCACCCCTCCACTTT
CDR3: CASSPRTGNNSPLHF

D: .
size: many
J: TRBJ2-3
V: TRBV6-5
DNA: TGTGCCAGCTGGTCTGCGGAGAGCACAGATACGCAGTATTTT
CDR3: CASWSAESTDTQYF

D: .
size: .
J: TRBJ1-5
V: TRBV3-1
DNA: TGTGCCAGCAGCCATTCATATAGACAAGGAAATCAGCCCCAGCATTTT
CDR3: CASSHSYRQGNQPQHF